Following are 19 T cell receptor beta chains from one sample sequenced in a study of control samples from healthy donors and cancer patients. Profiled with immunoSEQ multiplex PCR; TCRdb holds only in-frame clones, not every one. The sample includes approximately 110,000 clones, about nine tenths of them seen just once. Sequencing was carried out using blood. Receptor source: a woman aged 18-35 years in good health.

The rearrangement links TRBV28 to TRBJ1-4; 9 bases are a match to TRBD1. Trimming cost V 6 bases and J 8 bases; bases outside gene matches: 7. The germline V gene has CDR1 MDHEN and CDR2 SYDVKM. This CDR3 is 14 amino acids long. This CDR3 reads CASSVQGAREKLFF. Written as DNA, the CDR3 is TGTGCCAGCAGCGTACAGGGGGCGCGGGAAAAACTGTTTTTT.

This clone was seen only once. The chain links TRBV7-9 to TRBJ2-3; 8 nucleotides align to TRBD2. CDR1 is SEHNR, CDR2 FQNEAQ, per germline (reference sequence). The CDR3 spans 18 residues. J lost 3 bases, V lost 4 bases, and 15 bases had no gene match. The CDR3 DNA reads TGTGCCAGCAGCTCCCTCCCAAGCGCGGGGGGTGGGACAGATACGCAGTATTTT. It specifies CASSSLPSAGGGTDTQYF. Together with reference TRBV7-9 and TRBJ2-3, the CDR3 gives the full variable domain: DTGVSQNPRHKITKRGQNVTFRCDPISEHNRLYWYRQTLGQGPEFLTYFQNEAQLEKSRLLSDRFSAERPKGSFSTLEIQRTEQGDSAMYLCASSSLPSAGGGTDTQYFGPGTRLTVL.

The gene calls are TRBV7-3 and TRBJ2-2, with D tentatively TRBD1 or TRBD2 (5 bases each). Trimming removed 11 bases at V and 2 bases at J, with 18 bases between. Looked up from germline, CDR1 is SGHTA and CDR2 is FQGTGA. This CDR3 spans 15 amino acids. CDR3 DNA sequence: TGTGCCGTACCAGGGACGTCTAAAAACACCGGGGAGCTGTTTTTT. It translates to CAVPGTSKNTGELFF. The variable domain in full, with the rest retrieved from reference TRBV7-3 and TRBJ2-2, is GAGVSQTPSNKVTEKGKYVELRCDPISGHTALYWYRQSLGQGPEFLIYFQGTGAADDSGLPNDRFFAVRPEGSVSTLKIQRTERGDSAVYLCAVPGTSKNTGELFFGEGSRLTVL.

The chain couples TRBV20-1 to TRBJ2-7; D is uncertain. Trimming removed 6 bases at V and 6 bases at J, with 12 bases between. The CDR3 is 11 amino acids. Germline CDR1 DFQATT, CDR2 SNEGSKA (reference sequence). The CDR3 coding sequence is TGCAGTGCCGATTCAGGATCCGAGCAGTACTTC. This codes for CSADSGSEQYF.

This clone was detected a few times. The rearrangement joins TRBV2 to TRBJ1-5, with D possibly matching TRBD1 (6 bases). Trimming took off 5 bases at V and 5 bases at J, with 13 bases between the two ends. Germline V gene lookup returns CDR1 SNHLY and CDR2 FYNNEI. CDR3 size: 14 residues. CDR3 bases: TGTGCCAGCAGTAACGACAGGTCCGATCAGCCCCAGCATTTT. Protein sequence: CASSNDRSDQPQHF.

J is TRBJ2-3 and V is TRBV9; TRBD2 might be the D (7 bases). This CDR3 has 16 amino acids. Per the germline V gene, CDR1 is SGDLS and CDR2 is YYNGEE. V lost 4 bases and J lost 1, with 16 bases in between. CDR3 protein: CASSQGEGGRTDTQYF. The CDR3 DNA sequence: TGTGCCAGCAGCCAAGGGGAGGGGGGCCGCACAGATACGCAGTATTTT.

V gene TRBV7-2 combines with J gene TRBJ2-2; D uncertain. The CDR3 covers 14 residues. Trimming took off 8 bases at V and 1 base at J, with 11 bases between the two ends. Per the germline V gene, CDR1 is SGHTA and CDR2 is FQGNSA. CDR3 amino acids: CASGGSQNTGELFF. The CDR3 bases are TGTGCCAGCGGCGGATCTCAGAACACCGGGGAGCTGTTTTTT.

V and J are TRBV6-5 and TRBJ2-6; D not resolved. Germline lookup yields CDR1 MNHEY and CDR2 SVGAGI. The CDR3 runs 16 residues. V lost 2 bases, J lost 3 bases, and 11 bases lay in between. The CDR3 is CASSYKGSVGANVLTF. In DNA form, the CDR3 reads TGTGCCAGCAGTTACAAGGGTAGTGTTGGGGCCAACGTCCTGACTTTC.

V is TRBV20-1 and J is TRBJ2-7, with 7 bases fitting TRBD1. This CDR3 comprises 11 residues. The germline V gene has CDR1 DFQATT and CDR2 SNEGSKA (reference sequence). V lost 5 bases to trimming and J lost 3 bases; unmatched junction nucleotides: 1. CDR3 bases: TGCAGTGCTTACAGGGGCTACGAGCAGTACTTC. Amino acid sequence: CSAYRGYEQYF.

The chain links TRBV30 to TRBJ2-1, with D unresolved. CDR3 length: 14 residues. The germline V gene has CDR1 GTSNPN and CDR2 SVGIG (reference sequence). Trimming shortened V by 4 bases and J by 1 base, and 11 bases separated the two germline ends. The CDR3 spells CAWTGRLSYNEQFF. DNA for the CDR3: TGTGCCTGGACAGGCCGTTTATCCTACAATGAGCAGTTCTTC.

The J gene is TRBJ2-3, the V gene TRBV7-2; D is uncertain. This CDR3 contains 15 residues. V was pared by 0 bases and J by 2 bases, with 9 bases between. In germline, CDR1 is SGHTA, CDR2 FQGNSA. CDR3 DNA: TGTGCCAGCAGCTTAGCGGGCGGCTACACAGATACGCAGTATTTT. Protein product: CASSLAGGYTDTQYF.

V and J are TRBV7-2 and TRBJ2-7; 11 bases agree with TRBD1. CDR1 is SGHTA, CDR2 FQGNSA, per germline. The CDR3 covers 15 residues. V lost 6 bases, J lost 4 bases, and 8 bases stayed unmatched. CDR3 residues: CASRLGGTGGYEQYF. As DNA, the CDR3 is TGTGCCAGCAGATTGGGGGGGACAGGGGGATACGAGCAGTACTTC. Supplemented by reference TRBV7-2 and TRBJ2-7, the full variable domain reads GAGVSQSPSNKVTEKGKDVELRCDPISGHTALYWYRQSLGQGLEFLIYFQGNSAPDKSGLPSDRFSAERTGGSVSTLTIQRTQQEDSAVYLCASRLGGTGGYEQYFGPGTRLTVT.

The rearrangement links TRBV24-1 to TRBJ2-7; 7 bases are a match to TRBD1. The germline CDR1 and CDR2 sequences are KGHDR and SFDVKD. J lost 2 bases, V lost 3 bases, and 3 bases had no gene match. The CDR3 contains 14 residues. The CDR3: CATSDGGQTYEQYF. CDR3 bases: TGTGCCACCAGTGATGGGGGACAGACCTACGAGCAGTACTTC.

The CDR3 region is CASSALAGDGENTQYF. Here the CDR3 DNA reads TGTGCCAGCAGCGCCCTAGCGGGAGACGGGGAAAATACGCAGTATTTT. The rearrangement links TRBV6-4 to TRBJ2-3; 10 nucleotides align to TRBD2. CDR3 length: 16 residues. The V gene's germline CDR1 is MRHNA and CDR2 SNTAGT. The V and J ends lost 6 bases and 7 bases, in that order; junction bases with no gene match: 13.

J is TRBJ2-7 and V is TRBV5-4; 7 bases line up with TRBD2. Germline V gene lookup returns CDR1 SGHNT and CDR2 YYREEE (reference sequence). This CDR3 is built from 14 residues. The trim removed 4 bases at V and 5 bases at J, leaving 9 bases unmatched. This CDR3 reads CASSGPGRVNEQYF. The CDR3 DNA sequence: TGTGCCAGCAGCGGCCCAGGGAGGGTTAACGAGCAGTACTTC.

This chain joins TRBV6-1 and TRBJ2-1; D possibly corresponds to TRBD1 (5 bases). V was shortened by 1 base and J by 2 bases, with 21 bases between the two germline ends. The CDR3 consists of 19 residues. Germline-derived CDR1 and CDR2 are MNHNS and SASEGT. CDR3: CASSEEGAKPRFAYNEQFF. The CDR3 nucleotides read TGTGCCAGCAGTGAAGAAGGGGCAAAGCCCAGATTCGCCTACAATGAGCAGTTCTTC.

This rearrangement joins TRBV12-3 or TRBV12-4 to TRBJ2-7; no reliable D call. This CDR3 has 12 residues. Deletions cut 4 bases from V and 3 bases from J, with 7 bases between. Here the CDR3 reads CASSSRNYEQYF. As DNA, the CDR3 is TGTGCCAGCAGTTCAAGAAACTACGAGCAGTACTTC.

The chain has TRBV7-2 and TRBJ2-1; D gene ambiguous. CDR3 length: 12 amino acids. V lost 0 bases, J lost 8 bases, and 5 bases lay in between. Germline-derived CDR1 and CDR2 are SGHTA and FQGNSA. The CDR3 nucleotides are TGTGCCAGCAGCTTAGCGCAGTATGAGCAGTTCTTC. This translates into CASSLAQYEQFF.

This chain uses TRBV20-1 with TRBJ2-5; 9 positions agree with TRBD2. Per germline, CDR1 DFQATT and CDR2 SNEGSKA (reference sequence). The CDR3 is 15 residues long. Trimming cost V 3 bases and J 1 base; bases outside gene matches: 6. The CDR3 protein is CSASSAGGPQETQYF. The CDR3 DNA is TGCAGTGCTAGTTCGGCGGGAGGGCCCCAAGAGACCCAGTACTTC.